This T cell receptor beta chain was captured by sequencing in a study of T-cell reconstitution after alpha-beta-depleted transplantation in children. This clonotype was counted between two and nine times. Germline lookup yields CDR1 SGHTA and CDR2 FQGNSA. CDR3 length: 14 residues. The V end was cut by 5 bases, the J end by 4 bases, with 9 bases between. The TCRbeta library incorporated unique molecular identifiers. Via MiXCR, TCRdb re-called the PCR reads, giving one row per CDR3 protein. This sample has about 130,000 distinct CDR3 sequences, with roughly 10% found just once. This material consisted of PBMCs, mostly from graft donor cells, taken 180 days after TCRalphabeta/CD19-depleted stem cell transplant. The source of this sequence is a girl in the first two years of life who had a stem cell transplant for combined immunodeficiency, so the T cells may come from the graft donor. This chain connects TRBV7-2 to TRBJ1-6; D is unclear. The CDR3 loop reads CASSTYSYNSPLHF. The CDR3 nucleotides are TGTGCCAGCAGCACCTACAGTTATAATTCACCCCTCCACTTT. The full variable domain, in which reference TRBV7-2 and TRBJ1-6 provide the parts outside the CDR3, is GAGVSQSPSNKVTEKGKDVELRCDPISGHTALYWYRQSLGQGLEFLIYFQGNSAPDKSGLPSDRFSAERTGGSVSTLTIQRTQQEDSAVYLCASSTYSYNSPLHFGNGTRLTVT.